The 2 T cell receptor beta chains listed next were all sequenced from one sample in a study of T-cell memory formation after mild COVID-19. TCRdb called the 5' RACE reads again in MiXCR, with one record for every CDR3 protein. The sample records about 400,000 distinct CDR3 sequences, approximately 15% being singletons. Source material: PBMCs or a T cell subset sorted from them (not recorded which). These TCRs come from a man aged 18 to 29 who had mild COVID-19 (a few samples of this study predate the infection). Cell type and time point are not known.

This clonotype has just a few counts. This rearrangement joins TRBV9 to TRBJ2-1; 8 bases are a match to TRBD2. This CDR3 comprises 14 residues. The V and J ends lost 3 bases and 12 bases, in that order; junction bases with no gene match: 11. CDR1 SGDLS and CDR2 YYNGEE come from the germline V gene. CDR3 bases: TGTGCCAGCAGCGGACCGGCGCGGGGGGCGACGCAGTTCTTC. It yields the protein CASSGPARGATQFF.

The chain uses TRBV5-1 and TRBJ1-5; a weak D match, TRBD1 (5 bases). This CDR3 contains 15 residues. Trimming cost V 3 bases and J 0 bases, with 10 bases left between them. The germline V gene encodes CDR1 SGHRS and CDR2 YFSETQ. The CDR3 nucleotides read TGCGCCAGCAGCTCGGAGGGGTATAGCAATCAGCCCCAGCATTTT. Amino acids: CASSSEGYSNQPQHF.